This TCR beta chain appears in the sequencing data of a study of beta chain features in type 1 diabetes. With regard to this clone: Its specificity is unknown.

The study, taken as a whole, reports: Significant though moderate, a shortening of TCRB CDR3s appeared in all four CD4+ subsets of Type 1 diabetes patients.

V was shortened by 0 bases and J by 4 bases, with 11 bases between the two germline ends. CDR1 is KGHSH, CDR2 LQKENI, per germline. CDR3 length: 15 amino acids. Expressed TCRB transcripts were sequenced because the entire RNA isolate underwent reverse transcription. Sequencing used immunoSEQ multiplex PCR; TCRdb keeps in-frame clones, though not all of them. The table includes 640,000 or so clones, roughly 13% detected once. The specimen sequenced was naive CD4+ T cells from blood. The source of this sequence is a man aged 18 to 30 with type 1 diabetes. The J gene is TRBJ2-3, the V gene TRBV18; D unresolved. The CDR3 protein is CASSPPSAPADTQYF. The CDR3 DNA sequence: TGTGCCAGCTCACCACCGAGTGCGCCCGCAGATACGCAGTATTTT.